This T cell receptor beta chain was recovered during a study of shared clonotypes between healthy human individuals. Overall study results and limits: Clonotypes not shared had lower generation probabilities than those common to all four donors.

DNA at about 190 ng, 30,000 or so T cell genomes, went into sorted-subset replicate PCRs. Libraries were prepared by immunoSEQ multiplex PCR; TCRdb keeps only in-frame clonotypes and omits some of them. The data contain over a million clones, approximately 78% of them singletons. As for this clone: Its specificity is not known.

Germline lookup yields CDR1 MNHEY and CDR2 SMNVEV (reference sequence). CDR3 length: 15 residues. J was trimmed by 5 bases and V by 4 bases; bases with no gene match: 6. The sample consisted of memory CD4+ T cells from PBMCs. The subset was: CD45RA-negative fraction. This chain connects TRBV27 to TRBJ1-5; 9 nucleotides line up with TRBD1. The source of this sequence is a man younger than 35 in good health. Some clones in this sample may be carry-over from other donors' samples. Here the CDR3 reads CASSYGQGQYQPQHF. The DNA of the CDR3 is TGTGCCAGCAGTTATGGACAGGGGCAATATCAGCCCCAGCATTTT.